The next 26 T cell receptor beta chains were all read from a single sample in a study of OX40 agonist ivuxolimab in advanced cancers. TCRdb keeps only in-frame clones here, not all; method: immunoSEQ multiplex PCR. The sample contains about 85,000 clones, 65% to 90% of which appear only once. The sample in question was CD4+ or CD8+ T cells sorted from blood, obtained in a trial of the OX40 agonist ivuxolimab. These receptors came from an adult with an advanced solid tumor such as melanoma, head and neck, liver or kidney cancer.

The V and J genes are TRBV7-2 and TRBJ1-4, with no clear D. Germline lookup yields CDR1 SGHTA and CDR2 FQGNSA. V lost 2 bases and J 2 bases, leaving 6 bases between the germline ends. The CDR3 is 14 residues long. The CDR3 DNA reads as TGTGCCAGCAGCTTATTGGGCACTAATGAAAAACTGTTTTTT. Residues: CASSLLGTNEKLFF.

CDR3 sequence reads: CASSQGVNEQFF. CDR3 bases: TGTGCCAGCTCCCAGGGGGTCAATGAGCAGTTCTTC. V is TRBV11-3 and J is TRBJ2-1, with 7 nucleotides matching TRBD1. Germline-derived CDR1 and CDR2 are SGHNT and YENEEA. V shed 8 bases, J shed 6 bases, and the junction held 4 bases outside the gene matches. The CDR3 covers 12 residues.

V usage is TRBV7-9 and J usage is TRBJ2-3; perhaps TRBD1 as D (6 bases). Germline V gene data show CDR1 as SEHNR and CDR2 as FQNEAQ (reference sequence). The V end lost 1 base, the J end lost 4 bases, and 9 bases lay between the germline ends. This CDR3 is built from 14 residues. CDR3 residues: CASSLGQGPDTQYF. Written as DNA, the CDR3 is TGTGCCAGCAGCTTAGGCCAGGGGCCAGATACGCAGTATTTT.

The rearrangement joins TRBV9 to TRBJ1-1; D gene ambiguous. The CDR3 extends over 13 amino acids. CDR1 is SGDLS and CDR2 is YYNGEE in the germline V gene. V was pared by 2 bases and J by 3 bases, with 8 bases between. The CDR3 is CASSVSWDTEAFF. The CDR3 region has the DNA TGTGCCAGCAGCGTCAGCTGGGACACTGAAGCTTTCTTT.

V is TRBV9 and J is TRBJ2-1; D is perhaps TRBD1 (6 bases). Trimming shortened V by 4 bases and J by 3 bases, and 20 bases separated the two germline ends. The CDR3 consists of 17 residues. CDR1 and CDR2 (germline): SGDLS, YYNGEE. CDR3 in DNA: TGTGCCAGCAGCAAACAGGGTCTAACTACTTTCTACAATGAGCAGTTCTTC. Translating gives CASSKQGLTTFYNEQFF.

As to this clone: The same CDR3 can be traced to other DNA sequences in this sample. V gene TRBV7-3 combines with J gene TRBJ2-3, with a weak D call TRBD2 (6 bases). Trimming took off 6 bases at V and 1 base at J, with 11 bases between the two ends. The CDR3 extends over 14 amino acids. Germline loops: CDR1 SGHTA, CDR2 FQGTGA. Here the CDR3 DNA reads TGTGCCAGCAGTCTCACGGGGGGCACAGATACGCAGTATTTT. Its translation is CASSLTGGTDTQYF.

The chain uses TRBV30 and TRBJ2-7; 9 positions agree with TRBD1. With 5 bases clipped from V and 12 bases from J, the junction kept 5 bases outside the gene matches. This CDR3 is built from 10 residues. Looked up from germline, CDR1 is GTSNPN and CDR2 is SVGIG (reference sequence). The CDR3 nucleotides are TGTGCCTGGGGACAGGGGCGGACGTACTTC. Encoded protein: CAWGQGRTYF.

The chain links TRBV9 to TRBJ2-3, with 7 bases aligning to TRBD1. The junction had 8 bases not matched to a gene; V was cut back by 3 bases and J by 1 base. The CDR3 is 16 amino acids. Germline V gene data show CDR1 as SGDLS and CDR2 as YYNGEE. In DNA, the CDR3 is TGTGCCAGCAGCGCCACAGGGGCTGGGGGCACAGATACGCAGTATTTT. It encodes CASSATGAGGTDTQYF.

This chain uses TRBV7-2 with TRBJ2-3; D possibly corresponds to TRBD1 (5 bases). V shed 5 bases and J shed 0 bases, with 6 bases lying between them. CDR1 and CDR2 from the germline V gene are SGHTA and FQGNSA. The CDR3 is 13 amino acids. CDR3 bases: TGTGCCAGCAGCGACAGAAGCACAGATACGCAGTATTTT. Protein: CASSDRSTDTQYF.

Written as DNA, the CDR3 is TGCGCCAGCAGCTTGGATGTGGGGTTGGAAAACATTCAGTACTTC. Translated, it gives CASSLDVGLENIQYF. The V gene is TRBV5-1, the J gene TRBJ2-4; D not resolved. Germline V gene lookup returns CDR1 SGHRS and CDR2 YFSETQ. There are 15 residues in the CDR3. V lost 0 bases and J lost 5, with 12 bases in between.

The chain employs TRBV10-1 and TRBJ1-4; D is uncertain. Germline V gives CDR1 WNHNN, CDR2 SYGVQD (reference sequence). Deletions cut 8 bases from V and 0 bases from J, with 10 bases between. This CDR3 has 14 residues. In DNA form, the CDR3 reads TGCGCCAGCCTTAGGATACCAACTAATGAAAAACTGTTTTTT. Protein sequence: CASLRIPTNEKLFF.

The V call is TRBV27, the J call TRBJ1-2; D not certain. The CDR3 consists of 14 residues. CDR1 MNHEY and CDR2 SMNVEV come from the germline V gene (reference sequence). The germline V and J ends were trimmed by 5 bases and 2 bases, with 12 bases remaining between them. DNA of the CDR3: TGTGCCAGCAGTCCCCCGGGAAGGAACTATGGCTACACCTTC. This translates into CASSPPGRNYGYTF.

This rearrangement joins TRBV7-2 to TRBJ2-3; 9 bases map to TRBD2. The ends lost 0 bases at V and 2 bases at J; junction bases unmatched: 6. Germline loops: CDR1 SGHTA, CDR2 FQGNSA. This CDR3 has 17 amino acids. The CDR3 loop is CASSLALRGGFTDTQYF. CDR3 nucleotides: TGTGCCAGCAGCTTAGCTTTGCGGGGGGGATTCACAGATACGCAGTATTTT. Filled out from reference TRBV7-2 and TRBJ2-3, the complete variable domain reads GAGVSQSPSNKVTEKGKDVELRCDPISGHTALYWYRQSLGQGLEFLIYFQGNSAPDKSGLPSDRFSAERTGGSVSTLTIQRTQQEDSAVYLCASSLALRGGFTDTQYFGPGTRLTVL.

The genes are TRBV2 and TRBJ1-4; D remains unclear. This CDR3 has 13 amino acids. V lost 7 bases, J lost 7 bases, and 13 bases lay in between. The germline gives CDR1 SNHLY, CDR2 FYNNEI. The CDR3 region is CASTLVLGEKLFF. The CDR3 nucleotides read TGTGCCAGCACCCTGGTATTAGGTGAAAAACTGTTTTTT.

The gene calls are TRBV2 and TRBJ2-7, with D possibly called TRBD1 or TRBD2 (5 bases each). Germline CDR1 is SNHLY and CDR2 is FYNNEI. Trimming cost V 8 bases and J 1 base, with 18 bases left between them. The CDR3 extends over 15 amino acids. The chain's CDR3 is CASAPPGTVSYEQYF. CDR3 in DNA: TGTGCCAGCGCCCCCCCCGGGACGGTTTCCTACGAGCAGTACTTC.

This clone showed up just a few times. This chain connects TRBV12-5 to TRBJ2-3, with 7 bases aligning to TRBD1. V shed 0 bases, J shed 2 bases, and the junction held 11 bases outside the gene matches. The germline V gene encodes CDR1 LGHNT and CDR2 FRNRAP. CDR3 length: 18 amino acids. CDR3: CASGLVTGTADPTDTQYF. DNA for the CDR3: TGTGCTAGTGGTTTGGTTACCGGGACAGCTGATCCCACAGATACGCAGTATTTT.

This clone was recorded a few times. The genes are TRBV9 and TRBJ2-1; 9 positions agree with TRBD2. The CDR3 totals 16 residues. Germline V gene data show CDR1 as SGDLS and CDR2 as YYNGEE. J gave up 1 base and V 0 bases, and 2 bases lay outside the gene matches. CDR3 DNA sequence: TGTGCCAGCAGCGTAGGACTAGCGGATTCCTACAATGAGCAGTTCTTC. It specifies CASSVGLADSYNEQFF.

The CDR3 loop is CAVRPLQGSNTEAFF. The CDR3 DNA is TGTGCCGTGCGACCCCTCCAGGGGTCGAACACTGAAGCTTTCTTT. The chain couples TRBV19 to TRBJ1-1, with D perhaps matching TRBD1 (6 bases). CDR1 is LNHDA and CDR2 is SQIVND in the germline V gene (reference sequence). Deletions cut 11 bases from V and 1 base from J, with 20 bases between. This CDR3 is 15 amino acids long.

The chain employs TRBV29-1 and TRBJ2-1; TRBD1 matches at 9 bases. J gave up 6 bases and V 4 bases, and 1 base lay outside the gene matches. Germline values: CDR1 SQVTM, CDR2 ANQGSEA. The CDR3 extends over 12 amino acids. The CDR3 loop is CSVGGQGNEQFF. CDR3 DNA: TGCAGCGTTGGGGGACAGGGCAATGAGCAGTTCTTC.

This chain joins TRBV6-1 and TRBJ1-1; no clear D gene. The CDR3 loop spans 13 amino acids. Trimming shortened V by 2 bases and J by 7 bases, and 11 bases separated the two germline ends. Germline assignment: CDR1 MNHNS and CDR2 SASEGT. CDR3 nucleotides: TGTGCCAGCAGTGAAATTGGCGGGGTTGAAGCTTTCTTT. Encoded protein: CASSEIGGVEAFF.

CDR3 region: CASSLLVVGDEQFF. The CDR3 region has the DNA TGTGCCAGCAGCTTATTAGTCGTCGGGGATGAGCAGTTCTTC. This chain connects TRBV7-8 to TRBJ2-1; a weak D match, TRBD2 (5 bases). Trimming removed 2 bases at V and 8 bases at J, with 13 bases between. In germline, CDR1 is SGHVS, CDR2 FQNEAQ. The CDR3 runs to 14 residues.

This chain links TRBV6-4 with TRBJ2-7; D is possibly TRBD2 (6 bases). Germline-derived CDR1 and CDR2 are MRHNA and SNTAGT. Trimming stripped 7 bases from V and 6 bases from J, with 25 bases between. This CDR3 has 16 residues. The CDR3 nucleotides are TGTGCCAGCACCGACACGGGGACTCCCCCTTTTGGCGAGCAGTACTTC. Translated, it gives CASTDTGTPPFGEQYF.

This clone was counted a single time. CDR3: CASSAGTTNNEQFF. CDR3 bases: TGTGCCAGTAGTGCCGGGACCACCAATAATGAGCAGTTCTTC. This chain uses TRBV19 with TRBJ2-1; D might be TRBD1 or TRBD2, each matching 5 bases. Germline V gene sequence: CDR1 LNHDA, CDR2 SQIVND (reference sequence). The CDR3 contains 14 residues. Trimming removed 5 bases from V and 7 bases from J, with 15 bases in between.

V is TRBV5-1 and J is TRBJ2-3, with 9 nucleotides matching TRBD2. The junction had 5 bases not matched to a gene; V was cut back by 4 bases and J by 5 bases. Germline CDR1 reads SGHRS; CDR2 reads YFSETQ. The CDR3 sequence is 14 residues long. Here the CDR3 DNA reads TGCGCCAGCAGCAGCGGGGGGCGACAAGATACGCAGTATTTT. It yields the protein CASSSGGRQDTQYF.

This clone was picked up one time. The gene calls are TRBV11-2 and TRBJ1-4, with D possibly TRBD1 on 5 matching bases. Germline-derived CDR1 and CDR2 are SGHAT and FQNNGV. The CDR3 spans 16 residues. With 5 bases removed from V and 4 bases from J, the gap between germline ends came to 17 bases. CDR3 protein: CASSPQPGRLNEKLFF. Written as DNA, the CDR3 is TGTGCCAGCAGCCCCCAGCCGGGACGGCTTAATGAAAAACTGTTTTTT.

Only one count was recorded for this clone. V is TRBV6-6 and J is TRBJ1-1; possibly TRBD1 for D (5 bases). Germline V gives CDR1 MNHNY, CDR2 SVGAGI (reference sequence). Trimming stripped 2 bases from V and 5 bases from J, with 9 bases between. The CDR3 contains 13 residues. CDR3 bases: TGTGCCAGCAGTTACGGGGGTTGGACTGAAGCTTTCTTT. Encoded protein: CASSYGGWTEAFF.